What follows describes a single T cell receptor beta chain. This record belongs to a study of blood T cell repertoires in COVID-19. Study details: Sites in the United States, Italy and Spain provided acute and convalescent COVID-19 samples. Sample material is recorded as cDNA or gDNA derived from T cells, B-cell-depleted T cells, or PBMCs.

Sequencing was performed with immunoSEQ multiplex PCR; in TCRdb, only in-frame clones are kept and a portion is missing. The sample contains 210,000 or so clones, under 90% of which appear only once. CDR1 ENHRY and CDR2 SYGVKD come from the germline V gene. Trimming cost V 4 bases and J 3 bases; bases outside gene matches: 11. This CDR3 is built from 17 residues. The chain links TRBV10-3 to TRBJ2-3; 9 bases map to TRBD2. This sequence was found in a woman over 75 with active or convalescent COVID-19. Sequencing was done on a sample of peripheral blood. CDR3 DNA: TGTGCCATCAGTGGACTAGCGGCCCGTAGAAGTACAGATACGCAGTATTTT. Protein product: CAISGLAARRSTDTQYF.